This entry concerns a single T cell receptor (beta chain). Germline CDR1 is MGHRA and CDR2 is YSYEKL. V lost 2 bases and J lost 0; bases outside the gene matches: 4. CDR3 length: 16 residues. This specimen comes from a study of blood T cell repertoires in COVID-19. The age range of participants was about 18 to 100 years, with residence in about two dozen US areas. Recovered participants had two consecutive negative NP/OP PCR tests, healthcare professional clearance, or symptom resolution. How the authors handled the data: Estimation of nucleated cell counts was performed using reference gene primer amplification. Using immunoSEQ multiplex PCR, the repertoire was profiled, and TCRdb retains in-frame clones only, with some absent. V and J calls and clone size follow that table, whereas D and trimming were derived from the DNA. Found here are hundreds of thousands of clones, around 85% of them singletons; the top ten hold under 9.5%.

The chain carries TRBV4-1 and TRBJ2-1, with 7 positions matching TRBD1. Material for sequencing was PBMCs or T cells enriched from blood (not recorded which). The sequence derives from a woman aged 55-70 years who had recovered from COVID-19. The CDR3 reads CASSQTTGRSYNEQFF. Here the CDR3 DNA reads TGCGCCAGCAGCCAAACGACAGGGCGCTCCTACAATGAGCAGTTCTTC.